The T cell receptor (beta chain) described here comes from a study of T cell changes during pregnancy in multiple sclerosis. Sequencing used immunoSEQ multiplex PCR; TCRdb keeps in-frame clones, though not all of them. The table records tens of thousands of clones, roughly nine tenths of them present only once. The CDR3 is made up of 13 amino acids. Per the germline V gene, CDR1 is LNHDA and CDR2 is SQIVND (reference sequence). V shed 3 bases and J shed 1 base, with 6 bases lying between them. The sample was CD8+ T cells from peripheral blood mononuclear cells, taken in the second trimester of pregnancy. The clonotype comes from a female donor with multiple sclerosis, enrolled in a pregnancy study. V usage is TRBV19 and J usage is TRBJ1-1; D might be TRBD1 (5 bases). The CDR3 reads CASSMTENTEAFF. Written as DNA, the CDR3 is TGTGCCAGTAGTATGACAGAGAACACTGAAGCTTTCTTT.